Sequencing of this TCR beta chain was carried out in a study of OX40 agonist ivuxolimab in advanced cancers. The assay was immunoSEQ multiplex PCR, and TCRdb's table has in-frame clones only and misses some. The table records roughly 53,000 clones, 70% to 90% of them present only once. The source of this sequence is an adult with an advanced solid tumor such as melanoma, head and neck, liver or kidney cancer. The sample in question was CD4+ or CD8+ T cells sorted from blood, obtained in a trial of the OX40 agonist ivuxolimab.

The CDR3 is CASSEVGDTQYF. As DNA, the CDR3 is TGTGCCAGCAGTGAAGTTGGGGATACGCAGTATTTT. The rearrangement uses TRBV6-1 and TRBJ2-3; no clear D. The CDR3 extends over 12 amino acids. Deletions cut 1 base from V and 6 bases from J, with 5 bases between. Germline V lookup: CDR1 MNHNS, CDR2 SASEGT.